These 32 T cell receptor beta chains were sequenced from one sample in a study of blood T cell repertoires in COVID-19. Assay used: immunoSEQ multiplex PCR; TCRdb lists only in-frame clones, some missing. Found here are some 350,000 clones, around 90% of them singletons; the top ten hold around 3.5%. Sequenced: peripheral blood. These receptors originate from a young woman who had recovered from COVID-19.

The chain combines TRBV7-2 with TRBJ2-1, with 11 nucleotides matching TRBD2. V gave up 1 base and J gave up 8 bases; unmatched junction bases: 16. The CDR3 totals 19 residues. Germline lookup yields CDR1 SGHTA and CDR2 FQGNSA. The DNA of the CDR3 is TGTGCCAGCAGCTTAGTAGCGCGGGGGGGACTAGCGGAACTCGATGAGCAGTTCTTC. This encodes CASSLVARGGLAELDEQFF.

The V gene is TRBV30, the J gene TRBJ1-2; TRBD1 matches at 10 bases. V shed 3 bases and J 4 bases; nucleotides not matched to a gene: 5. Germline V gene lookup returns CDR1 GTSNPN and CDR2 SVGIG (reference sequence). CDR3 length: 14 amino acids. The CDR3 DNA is TGTGCCTGGAGCCTAGGACAGGGGGTCTATGGCTACACCTTC. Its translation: CAWSLGQGVYGYTF. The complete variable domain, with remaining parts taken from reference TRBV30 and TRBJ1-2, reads SQTIHQWPATLVQPVGSPLSLECTVEGTSNPNLYWYRQAAGRGLQLLFYSVGIGQISSEVPQNLSASRPQDRQFILSSKKLLLSDSGFYLCAWSLGQGVYGYTFGSGTRLTVV.

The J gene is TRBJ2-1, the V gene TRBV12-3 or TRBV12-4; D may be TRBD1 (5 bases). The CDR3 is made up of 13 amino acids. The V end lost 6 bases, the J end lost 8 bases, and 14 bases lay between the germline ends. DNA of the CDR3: TGTGCCAGCAGCTTTAGGGGCTGGGATGAGCAGTTCTTC. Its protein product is CASSFRGWDEQFF.

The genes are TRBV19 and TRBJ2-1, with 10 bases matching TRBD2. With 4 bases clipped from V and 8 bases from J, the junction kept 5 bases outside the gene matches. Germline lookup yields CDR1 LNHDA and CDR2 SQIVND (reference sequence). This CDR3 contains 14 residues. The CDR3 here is CASSRSGRGHEQFF. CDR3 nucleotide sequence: TGTGCCAGTAGTAGGAGCGGGAGGGGCCATGAGCAGTTCTTC.

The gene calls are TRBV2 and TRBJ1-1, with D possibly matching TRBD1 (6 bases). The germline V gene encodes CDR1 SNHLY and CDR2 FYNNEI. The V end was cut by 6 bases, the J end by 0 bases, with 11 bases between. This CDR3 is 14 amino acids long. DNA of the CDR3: TGTGCCAGCAGCGGACAGAGTTTGAACACTGAAGCTTTCTTT. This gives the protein CASSGQSLNTEAFF.

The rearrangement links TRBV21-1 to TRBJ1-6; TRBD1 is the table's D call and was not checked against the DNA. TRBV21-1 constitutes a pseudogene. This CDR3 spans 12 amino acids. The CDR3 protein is CASSKVQGPLHF. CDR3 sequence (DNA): TGTGCCAGCAGCAAAGTTCAGGGTCCCCTCCACTTT.

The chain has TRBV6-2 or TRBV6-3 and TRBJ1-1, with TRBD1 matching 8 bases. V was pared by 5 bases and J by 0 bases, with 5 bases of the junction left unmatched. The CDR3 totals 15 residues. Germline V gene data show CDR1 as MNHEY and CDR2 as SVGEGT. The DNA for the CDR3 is TGTGCCAGCAGTGCGGGACAGGCCATGAACACTGAAGCTTTCTTT. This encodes CASSAGQAMNTEAFF.

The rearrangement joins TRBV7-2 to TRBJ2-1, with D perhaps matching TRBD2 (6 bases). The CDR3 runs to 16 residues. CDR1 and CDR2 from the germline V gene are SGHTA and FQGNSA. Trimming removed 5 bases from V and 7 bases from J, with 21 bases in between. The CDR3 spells CASSQGGWRGGNEQFF. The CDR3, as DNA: TGTGCCAGCAGCCAAGGCGGTTGGAGGGGCGGAAATGAGCAGTTCTTC.

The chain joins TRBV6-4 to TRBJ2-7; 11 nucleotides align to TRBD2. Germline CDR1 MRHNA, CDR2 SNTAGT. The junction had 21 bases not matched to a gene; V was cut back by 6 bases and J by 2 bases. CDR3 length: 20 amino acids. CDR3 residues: CASRHGHQFAFSGRAYEQYV. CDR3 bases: TGTGCCAGCAGACACGGACACCAGTTCGCTTTTAGCGGGAGGGCCTACGAGCAGTACGTC.

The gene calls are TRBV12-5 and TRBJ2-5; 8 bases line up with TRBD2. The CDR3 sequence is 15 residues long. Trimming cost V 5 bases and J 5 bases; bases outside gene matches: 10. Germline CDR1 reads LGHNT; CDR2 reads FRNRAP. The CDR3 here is CASGHQAGVGETQYF. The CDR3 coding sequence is TGTGCTAGTGGTCACCAAGCGGGAGTGGGGGAGACCCAGTACTTC. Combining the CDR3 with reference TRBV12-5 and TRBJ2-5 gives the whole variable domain DARVTQTPRHKVTEMGQEVTMRCQPILGHNTVFWYRQTMMQGLELLAYFRNRAPLDDSGMPKDRFSAEMPDATLATLKIQPSEPRDSAVYFCASGHQAGVGETQYFGPGTRLLVL.

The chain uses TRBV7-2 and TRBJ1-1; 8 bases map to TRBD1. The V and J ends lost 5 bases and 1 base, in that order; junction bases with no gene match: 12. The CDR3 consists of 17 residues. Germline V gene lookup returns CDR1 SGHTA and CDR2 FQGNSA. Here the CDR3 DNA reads TGTGCCAGCAGCAACCAACCTCTCCAGGGGGCGAACACTGAAGCTTTCTTT. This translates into CASSNQPLQGANTEAFF.

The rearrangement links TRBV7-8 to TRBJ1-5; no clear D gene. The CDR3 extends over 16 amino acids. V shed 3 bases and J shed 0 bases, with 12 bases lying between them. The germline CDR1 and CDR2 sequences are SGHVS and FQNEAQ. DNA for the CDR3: TGTGCCAGCAGCTTGCTACCCCCGCCTAGCAATCAGCCCCAGCATTTT. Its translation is CASSLLPPPSNQPQHF.

The CDR3 spells CASSTSGGRYNEQFF. CDR3 DNA sequence: TGTGCCAGTAGTACCAGCGGGGGACGATACAATGAGCAGTTCTTC. The chain uses TRBV19 and TRBJ2-1; TRBD2 matches 8 bases. V was clipped by 4 bases and J by 4 bases; unmatched bases: 6. The V gene's germline CDR1 is LNHDA and CDR2 SQIVND (reference sequence). The CDR3 totals 15 residues. Full variable domain (outside the CDR3, taken from reference TRBV19 and TRBJ2-1): DGGITQSPKYLFRKEGQNVTLSCEQNLNHDAMYWYRQDPGQGLRLIYYSQIVNDFQKGDIAEGYSVSREKKESFPLTVTSAQKNPTAFYLCASSTSGGRYNEQFFGPGTRLTVL.

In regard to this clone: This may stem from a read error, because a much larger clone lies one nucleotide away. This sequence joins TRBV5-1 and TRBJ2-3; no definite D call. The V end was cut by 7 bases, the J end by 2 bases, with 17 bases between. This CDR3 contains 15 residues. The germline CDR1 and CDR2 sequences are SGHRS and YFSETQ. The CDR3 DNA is TGCGCCAGCCGACCGGCGGCCCAAAACACAGATACGCAGTATTTT. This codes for CASRPAAQNTDTQYF.

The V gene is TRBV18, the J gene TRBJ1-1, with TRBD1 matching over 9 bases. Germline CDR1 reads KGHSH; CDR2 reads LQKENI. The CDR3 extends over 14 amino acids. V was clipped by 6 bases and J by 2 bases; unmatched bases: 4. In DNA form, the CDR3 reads TGTGCCAGCTCTGAGGACAGGGGAAACACTGAAGCTTTCTTT. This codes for CASSEDRGNTEAFF.

The CDR3 sequence: CASSLGSGGYNEQFF. In nucleotides, the CDR3 is TGTGCCAGCAGCTTAGGAAGCGGGGGGTACAATGAGCAGTTCTTC. V and J are TRBV5-4 and TRBJ2-1, with 9 nucleotides matching TRBD2. The germline V gene has CDR1 SGHNT and CDR2 YYREEE (reference sequence). The J segment lost 4 bases and the V segment lost 2 bases, leaving 4 bases of the junction unmatched. This CDR3 is 15 amino acids long.

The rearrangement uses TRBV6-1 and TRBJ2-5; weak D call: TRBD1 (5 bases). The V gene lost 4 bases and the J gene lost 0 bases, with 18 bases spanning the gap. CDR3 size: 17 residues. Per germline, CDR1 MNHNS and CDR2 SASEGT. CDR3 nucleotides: TGTGCCAGCAGTGCGATTAGGGGTGACATAGACCAAGAGACCCAGTACTTC. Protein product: CASSAIRGDIDQETQYF.

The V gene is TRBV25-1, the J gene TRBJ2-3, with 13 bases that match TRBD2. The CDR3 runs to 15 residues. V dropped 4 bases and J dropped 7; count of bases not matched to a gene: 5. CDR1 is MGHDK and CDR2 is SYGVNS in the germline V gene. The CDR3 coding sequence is TGTGCCAGCAGTGGGACTAGCGGGAGTGTATATACGCAGTATTTT. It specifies CASSGTSGSVYTQYF.

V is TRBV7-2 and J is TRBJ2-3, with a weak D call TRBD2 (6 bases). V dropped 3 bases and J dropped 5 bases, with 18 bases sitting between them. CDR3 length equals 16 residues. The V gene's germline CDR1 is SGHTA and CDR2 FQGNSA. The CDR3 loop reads CASSFFSGSPGDTQYF. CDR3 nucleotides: TGTGCCAGCAGCTTCTTTAGCGGCAGCCCCGGAGATACGCAGTATTTT.

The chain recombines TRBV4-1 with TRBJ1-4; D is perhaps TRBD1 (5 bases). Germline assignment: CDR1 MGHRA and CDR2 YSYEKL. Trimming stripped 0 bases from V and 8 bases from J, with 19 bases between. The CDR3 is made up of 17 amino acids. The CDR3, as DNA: TGCGCCAGCAGCCAAGAGCCGGGACGGGGGTTTGGGGAAAAACTGTTTTTT. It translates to CASSQEPGRGFGEKLFF.

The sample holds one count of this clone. The CDR3 DNA is TGTGCCAGCAGCTGGACAGGGAAACTCAAAGAGACCCAGTACTTC. Protein sequence: CASSWTGKLKETQYF. The chain links TRBV11-3 to TRBJ2-5, with TRBD1 matching 8 bases. The CDR3 covers 15 residues. The trim removed 4 bases at V and 3 bases at J, leaving 7 bases unmatched. The germline V gene has CDR1 SGHNT and CDR2 YENEEA.

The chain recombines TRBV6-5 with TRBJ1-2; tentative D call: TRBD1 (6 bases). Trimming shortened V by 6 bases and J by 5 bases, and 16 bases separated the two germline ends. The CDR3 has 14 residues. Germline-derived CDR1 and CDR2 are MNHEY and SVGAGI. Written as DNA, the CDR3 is TGTGCCAGCAGGTCATTCGGGACACCATATGGCTACACCTTC. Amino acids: CASRSFGTPYGYTF.

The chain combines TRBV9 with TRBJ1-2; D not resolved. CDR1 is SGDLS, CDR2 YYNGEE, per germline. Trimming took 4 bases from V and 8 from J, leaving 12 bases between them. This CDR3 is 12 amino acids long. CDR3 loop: CASSRGVWGYTF. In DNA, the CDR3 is TGTGCCAGCAGCCGCGGGGTATGGGGCTACACCTTC.

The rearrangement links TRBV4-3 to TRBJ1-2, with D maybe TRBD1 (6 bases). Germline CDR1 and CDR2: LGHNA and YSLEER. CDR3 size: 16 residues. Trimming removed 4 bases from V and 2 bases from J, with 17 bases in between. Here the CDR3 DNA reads TGCGCCAGCAGCCGAGACTTCACAGGGCCCAACTATGGCTACACCTTC. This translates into CASSRDFTGPNYGYTF.

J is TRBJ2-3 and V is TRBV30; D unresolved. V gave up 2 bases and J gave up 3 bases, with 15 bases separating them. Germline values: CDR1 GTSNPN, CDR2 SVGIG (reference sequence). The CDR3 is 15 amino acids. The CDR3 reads CAWSSRVRSTDTQYF. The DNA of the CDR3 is TGTGCCTGGAGTTCCCGGGTGAGGTCGACAGATACGCAGTATTTT. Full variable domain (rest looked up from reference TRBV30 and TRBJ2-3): SQTIHQWPATLVQPVGSPLSLECTVEGTSNPNLYWYRQAAGRGLQLLFYSVGIGQISSEVPQNLSASRPQDRQFILSSKKLLLSDSGFYLCAWSSRVRSTDTQYFGPGTRLTVL.

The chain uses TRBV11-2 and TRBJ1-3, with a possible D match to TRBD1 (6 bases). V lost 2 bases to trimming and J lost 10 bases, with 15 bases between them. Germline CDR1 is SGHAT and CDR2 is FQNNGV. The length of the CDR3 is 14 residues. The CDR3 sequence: CASSLRDRTGTIYF. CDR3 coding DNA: TGTGCCAGCAGCTTACGAGACAGAACAGGGACCATATATTTT.

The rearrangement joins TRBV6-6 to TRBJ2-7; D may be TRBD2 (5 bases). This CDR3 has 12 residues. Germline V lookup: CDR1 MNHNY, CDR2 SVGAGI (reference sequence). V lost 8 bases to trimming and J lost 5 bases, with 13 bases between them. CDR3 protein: CASRHPGNEQYV. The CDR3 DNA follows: TGTGCCAGCCGTCATCCGGGGAACGAGCAGTACGTC.

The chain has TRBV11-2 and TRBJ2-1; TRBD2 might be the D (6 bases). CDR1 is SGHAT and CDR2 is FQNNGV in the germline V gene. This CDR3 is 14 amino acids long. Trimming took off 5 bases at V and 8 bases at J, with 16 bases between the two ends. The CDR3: CASSPPLARDEQFF. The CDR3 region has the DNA TGTGCCAGCAGCCCACCCCTAGCGAGGGATGAGCAGTTCTTC.

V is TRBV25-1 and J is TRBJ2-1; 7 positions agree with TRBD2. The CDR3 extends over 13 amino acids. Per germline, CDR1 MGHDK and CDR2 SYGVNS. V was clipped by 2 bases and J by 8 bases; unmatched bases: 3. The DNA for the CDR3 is TGTGCCAGCAGTGAAGCTGGGGGGGATGAGCAGTTCTTC. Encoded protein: CASSEAGGDEQFF.

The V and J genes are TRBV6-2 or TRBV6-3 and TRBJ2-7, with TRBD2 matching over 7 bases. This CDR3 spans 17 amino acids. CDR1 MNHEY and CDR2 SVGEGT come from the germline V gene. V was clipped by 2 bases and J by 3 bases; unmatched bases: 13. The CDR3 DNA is TGTGCCAGCAGTTACGTACGGGGGGACGGAGGCATCTACGAGCAGTACGTC. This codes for CASSYVRGDGGIYEQYV.

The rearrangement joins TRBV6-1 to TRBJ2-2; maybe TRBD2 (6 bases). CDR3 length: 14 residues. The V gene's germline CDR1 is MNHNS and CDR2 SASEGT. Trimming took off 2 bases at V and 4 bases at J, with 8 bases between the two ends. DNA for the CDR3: TGTGCCAGCAGTGAACCCGGGAGCACCGGGGAGCTGTTTTTT. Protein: CASSEPGSTGELFF.

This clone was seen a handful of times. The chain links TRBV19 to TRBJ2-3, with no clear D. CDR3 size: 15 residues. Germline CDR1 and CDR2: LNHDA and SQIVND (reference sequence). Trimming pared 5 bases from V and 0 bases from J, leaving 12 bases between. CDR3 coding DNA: TGTGCCAGTAGTTACCCAGGATATAGCACAGATACGCAGTATTTT. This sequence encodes CASSYPGYSTDTQYF.